This TCR beta chain was documented in a study of blood T cells in healthy people across ages (dated by TCRdb to between 2014 and 2016). Study-level background: In model experiments, template switching captured roughly one uniquely barcoded TCR beta cDNA molecule for every two T cells. To track age-related changes in TCR beta repertoire diversity, the study relied on deep sequencing normalized with unique cDNA molecular identifiers. The donors were split into four age groups: young (average around 15 years), middle-aged (roughly 40), aged (more than 60) and long-lived (over 75). For two donors (one aged 18 to 29 and one aged 80 or older), the study analyzed two additional independent replicas of 1 million unique cDNA reads from the same blood draw.

This clonotype was found a few times. There is no known antigen for this receptor. Per-nucleotide qualities are absent, and no much larger clonotype sits a single base away. The paper's findings and limits, for the study overall: Compared with the aged group, the long-lived group had more naive CD4+ T cells, fewer expanded clones and increased TCR diversity, a pattern suggesting age selection. Observed TCR beta diversity per million T cells fell roughly linearly with age, and a significant reduction was already apparent by age roughly 40. The CMV infection status of donors was not known, potentially confounding age-related changes in expanded clonotypes. There was a strong correlation between observed TCR beta diversity and the percentage of naive T cells measured by flow cytometry. Total diversity estimates from one million sequenced T cells were considered lower bounds and underestimates. Since profiling was done on bulk unsorted PBMCs, naive and antigen-experienced compartments could not be conclusively compared.

The library came from 5' RACE. Sequencing instrument: Illumina HiSeq 2500. A second PCR of roughly 6 to 11 cycles was run with a J-beta primer mix and a sample-barcoded 5' primer. Each TCR beta cDNA molecule received a unique molecular identifier from a template-switch 5' adaptor carrying 12 random nucleotides. Each sample yielded at least 2.5 million CDR3-containing paired-end reads. All of the RNA was converted into first-strand cDNA using the Mint cDNA synthesis kit, with a TRBC-specific oligonucleotide serving as the primer. Following uracil-DNA glycosylase treatment, all cDNA underwent a first 18-cycle PCR with the universal primers M1SS and BC2_uni_R. The original pipeline was this. Each sample was normalized by randomly selecting 1 million high-quality reads, each carrying a distinct molecular identifier. Reads with shared molecular identifiers were discarded instead of being binned into consensus sequences. CDR3 identification, clonotype clustering and error correction used MiTCR with a Q25 quality threshold and the strictest error-elimination algorithm. Lower-bound total TCR beta diversity was estimated with a nonparametric unseen species model using Euler transformation. Using fastp trimming at Q25 and MiXCR clonotype assembly, TCRdb reanalyzed the public sequencing data and kept in-frame beta chains. Rows with a matching CDR3 protein are joined into one entry that keeps the most common DNA and genes. TCRdb's processing, not the authors' own work, is the source of the V and J calls. Here the sample has hundreds of thousands of distinct CDR3 sequences; around 24% occur a single time. 8.7% of the sample lies in the top ten.

The donors were under 40 Caucasian individuals from Russia, aged roughly 6 to 100 years, who were systemically healthy. Each donor gave approximately 9.4 milliliters of peripheral blood, drawn into EDTA-treated Vacutainer tubes. Ficoll-Paque density-gradient centrifugation was used to isolate PBMCs, with at least 7 million per sample. Trizol reagent was used to extract total RNA from the PBMCs, yielding at least 6 micrograms per sample. For every donor, an aliquot of PBMCs went through flow cytometry to measure the percentages of naive CD45RAhigh/CD27high T cells. The germline V gene specifies MDHEN as CDR1 and SYDVKM as CDR2. CDR3 length: 13 amino acids, cysteine to phenylalanine. Only the CDR3 portion is preserved as DNA: 39 bases, with reading frame beginning at the first base. Unmatched junction bases come to 10, with V trimmed by 9 bases and J by 5 bases. These data also formed part of another study, on T cells of mothers and their children. The second study's authors report: Donors were nine systemically healthy Caucasian individuals: three mothers and their six children. cDNA synthesis consumed the entire amount of extracted RNA, loaded at about 1.6 ug RNA in each 15 ul reaction. In the second PCR, the M1S primer added sample barcodes and 2-4 random nucleotides. More than 8 million TCR beta CDR3 reads were obtained from each mother, and several million reads were obtained from each child. TCR recombination output is similarly shaped by thymic selection in related and unrelated pairs, with a minor effect exerted by inherited differences. Normalized repertoire overlap was always found to be slightly, but never significantly, higher in related mother-child pairs than in unrelated mother-child pairs. With a sensitivity of around 97 clones per million clonotypes, no persistent microchimeric T cell clones were detected. To look for features that set related mother-child pairs apart from unrelated individuals, the researchers ran deep NGS to compare the TCR beta repertoires of mothers and children. The mean age was 40 +/- 4 years for the mothers and around 10 +/- 4 years for the children. After adapter ligation with NEBNext reagents, the libraries were sequenced on Illumina HiSeq 2000 with 100+100 nt paired-end reads. To prevent cross-contamination, the mother and child libraries were prepared a month apart and were sequenced in separate runs. Each donor had between about 450,000 and 2,300,000 distinct TCR beta clonotypes identified. Naive TCR beta clonotypes were estimated from low-frequency clonotypes matched to each donor's FACS-determined naive share, without sorting.

The chain couples TRBV28 to TRBJ2-7; 7 of the junction bases match TRBD1. The sample consisted of blood. This clonotype originated in a boy younger than 18 in good health. The CDR3 amino acid sequence is: CASTDRVRDEQYF. The nucleotide sequence reads as follows: TGTGCCAGTACCGACAGGGTGCGCGACGAGCAGTACTTC. With the portions outside the CDR3 filled from the reference TRBV28 and TRBJ2-7 genes, the complete variable region becomes DVKVTQSSRYLVKRTGEKVFLECVQDMDHENMFWYRQDPGLGLRLIYFSYDVKMKEKGDIPEGYSVSREKKERFSLILESASTNQTSMYLCASTDRVRDEQYFGPGTRLTVT.